This is a list of T cell receptor beta chains from one sample in a study of regulatory T cells in long-lasting Graves disease. TCRdb passed the multiplex PCR reads through MiXCR, listing each CDR3 protein once. Of approximately 500,000 distinct CDR3 sequences listed, about 22% are singletons. The sequencing used peripheral blood mononuclear cells (PBMCs), collected when the disease was refractory, from a patient treated with antithyroid drugs. These receptors all come from a female donor with Graves disease. CDR3s include the opening cysteine and the closing phenylalanine or tryptophan. A D gene is named only where the DNA matches it firmly. Clone size, where shown, is once, few, many, or a class for clones that have expanded.

TRBJ2-5	TRBV10-3	few	-	TGTGCCATCAGTGAGTCTCCAGGACAGCAAGAGACCCAGTACTTC	CAISESPGQQETQYF
TRBJ1-2	TRBV27	many	-	TGTGCCAGCAGTTTAGGACCGCTCTATGGCTACACCTTC	CASSLGPLYGYTF
TRBJ1-6	TRBV6-2/TRBV6-3	many	-	TGTGCCAGCAGTTACTCAGAGGGGTGGTCCTATAATTCACCCCTCCACTTT	CASSYSEGWSYNSPLHF
TRBJ2-7	TRBV4-2	few	-	TGTGCCAGCAGCCAAGATCCCAACGAGCAGTACTTC	CASSQDPNEQYF
TRBJ2-1	TRBV7-8	-	TRBD2	TGTGCCAGCAGCTTAGGGACTAGCGGGCCCGAGCAGTTCTTC	CASSLGTSGPEQFF
TRBJ1-1	TRBV6-5	many	TRBD1	TGTGCCAGCAGTTACTCGACAGGGGCCACCACTGAAGCTTTCTTT	CASSYSTGATTEAFF
TRBJ2-5	TRBV4-1	few	TRBD1	TGCGCCAGCAGCCAAAGCGGACAGGGGGAAGAGACCCAGTACTTC	CASSQSGQGEETQYF
TRBJ1-6	TRBV27	many	-	TGTGCCAGCAGCTTAACAGGAAATAATTCACCCCTCCACTTT	CASSLTGNNSPLHF
TRBJ2-5	TRBV7-6	-	-	TGTGCCAGCAGCTTAGGCACGATGCAAGAGACCCAGTACTTC	CASSLGTMQETQYF
TRBJ2-5	TRBV11-2	-	-	TGTGCCAGCAGCTTAGGAAACAGGGTGGTTCAAGAGACCCAGTACTTC	CASSLGNRVVQETQYF
TRBJ2-7	TRBV19	-	TRBD2	TGTGCCAGTAGTATAGCGGGGGGATTCGACGAGCAGTACTTC	CASSIAGGFDEQYF
TRBJ1-1	TRBV7-9	-	-	TGTGCCAGCAGCTCTTTCGCAGCAACTGAAGCTTCCTTT	CASSSFAATEASF
TRBJ2-2	TRBV6-2/TRBV6-3	many	TRBD1	TGTGCCATCCAGGGGGAGAGGGACACCGGGGAGCTGTTTTTT	CAIQGERDTGELFF
TRBJ2-2	TRBV24-1	-	-	TGTGCCACCAGTGTGACCGGGGCGAACACCGGGGAGCTGTTTTTT	CATSVTGANTGELFF
TRBJ1-5	TRBV28	-	-	TGTGCCAGCAGTTTATGGCTCGGGGGCCATAGCAATCAGCCCCAGCATTTT	CASSLWLGGHSNQPQHF
TRBJ2-2	TRBV12-3/TRBV12-4	many	-	TGTGCCAGCAGGCCCGGGCCCATAAACACCGGGGAGCTGTTTTTT	CASRPGPINTGELFF
TRBJ1-5	TRBV20-1	-	TRBD1	TGCAGTGCCGCAGGGGGAGGTGGCAGCAACCAGCCCCAGCATTTT	CSAAGGGGSNQPQHF
TRBJ2-2	TRBV4-2	-	TRBD2	TGTGCCAGCAGCCAAGAGATAGCGGGCAACACCGGGGAGCTGTTTTTT	CASSQEIAGNTGELFF
TRBJ2-2	TRBV30	-	TRBD1	TGTGCCTGGAGCCGGGACAGGGGTGGCACCGGGGAGCTGTTTTTT	CAWSRDRGGTGELFF
TRBJ1-2	TRBV5-6	many	TRBD1	TGTGCCAGCAGCGCGGGGGACAGGGGATATGGCTACACCTTC	CASSAGDRGYGYTF
TRBJ2-5	TRBV20-1	many	TRBD2	TGCAGTGCCACCCTAGCGGACCAAGAGACCCAGTACTTC	CSATLADQETQYF
TRBJ2-7	TRBV28	many	-	TGTGCCAGCAGGGACGCCTACGAGCAGTACTTC	CASRDAYEQYF
TRBJ2-5	TRBV28	many	-	TGTGCCAGCAGTTCCATGGGGTTAGGCGGGGTCCAAGAGACCCAGTACTTC	CASSSMGLGGVQETQYF
TRBJ2-7	TRBV28	many	-	TGTGCCAGCAGTCCAGGCGGGGTAAGGGCTCTCTACGAGCAGTACTTC	CASSPGGVRALYEQYF
TRBJ2-2	TRBV5-1	-	-	TGCGCCAGCAGCCCTCAGAATAGGGCGGCCGGGGAGCTGTTTTTT	CASSPQNRAAGELFF
TRBJ1-1	TRBV18	-	-	TGTGCCAGCTCACCTGACAGGTTCTCGAACACTGAAGCTTTCTTT	CASSPDRFSNTEAFF
TRBJ2-7	TRBV10-3	many	TRBD1	TGTGCCATCAGTGGGGCGACAGGGGGCTTCGACGAGCAGTACTTC	CAISGATGGFDEQYF
TRBJ2-7	TRBV20-1	-	-	TGCAGTGCTCTTCCCTTAGTGAGAACCTACGAGCAGTACTTC	CSALPLVRTYEQYF
TRBJ1-2	TRBV24-1	few	TRBD1	TGTGCCACCAGTGATCGTGACAGGGGGCGCGACTATGGCTACACCTTC	CATSDRDRGRDYGYTF
TRBJ2-5	TRBV11-3	many	TRBD2	TGTGCCAGCAGCGCGGGACTAGCGGGGGCCGTTCAAGAGACCCAGTACTTC	CASSAGLAGAVQETQYF
TRBJ1-5	TRBV29-1	few	-	TGCAGCGTCATCCAGACAGAAGATAGCAATCAGCCCCAGCATTTT	CSVIQTEDSNQPQHF
TRBJ2-7	TRBV6-5	-	TRBD2	TGTGCCAGCAGTTACTCGGGCAGCGGGACCTACGAGCAGTACTTC	CASSYSGSGTYEQYF
TRBJ1-2	TRBV27	-	TRBD1	TGTGCCAGCAGCAATTTAATACAGGGGGGTCACTATGGCTACACCTTC	CASSNLIQGGHYGYTF
TRBJ2-2	TRBV19	many	TRBD2	TGTGCCTCAAATAGCGGGTACACCGGGGAGCTGTTTTTT	CASNSGYTGELFF
TRBJ1-6	TRBV6-1	many	-	TGTGCCAGCAGCCCCCGGGGGGATTCACCCCTCCACTTT	CASSPRGDSPLHF
TRBJ1-1	TRBV6-2/TRBV6-3	few	TRBD1	TGTGCCAGCAGTTACCCAGGGACAGGAAGGAAGAACACTGAAGCTTTCTTT	CASSYPGTGRKNTEAFF
TRBJ1-4	TRBV4-1	-	TRBD1	TGCGCCAGCAGCCAAACTACAGGGGGCGCAGCTAATGAAAAACTGTTTTTT	CASSQTTGGAANEKLFF
TRBJ1-1	TRBV28	many	-	TGTCTCTGGGGGCCGATGAACACTGAAGCTTTCTTT	CLWGPMNTEAFF
TRBJ1-1	TRBV7-9	many	TRBD1	TGTGCCAGCAGGGGACAGGGATGGGACACTGAAGCTTTCTTT	CASRGQGWDTEAFF
TRBJ1-1	TRBV7-9	many	-	TGTGCCAGCAGAACTCTTTTGGACCCTGAAGCTTTCTTT	CASRTLLDPEAFF
TRBJ2-7	TRBV20-1	-	-	TGCAGTGCTAGCGGCTTTAGGAGTAGCTACGAGCAGTACTTC	CSASGFRSSYEQYF
TRBJ2-1	TRBV2	few	-	TGTGCCACGGAAGGACAGTCCAATGAGCAGTTCTTC	CATEGQSNEQFF
TRBJ2-5	TRBV7-9	many	-	TGTGCCAGCAGTCAGCGACAGACCCAAGAGACCCAGTACTTC	CASSQRQTQETQYF
TRBJ2-5	TRBV7-2	many	-	TGTGCCAGCAGCTTAGAACCCAGGGGGGGTCAAGAGACCCAGTACTTC	CASSLEPRGGQETQYF
TRBJ1-1	TRBV12-3/TRBV12-4	few	TRBD1	TGTGCCAGCAGTTCGCGAATGGGACAGGGGAACACTGAAGCTTTCTTT	CASSSRMGQGNTEAFF
TRBJ1-2	TRBV5-5	many	-	TGTGCCAGCAGCTTGGATGGCAGGCCAACCATTAACTATGGCTACACCTTC	CASSLDGRPTINYGYTF
TRBJ2-7	TRBV19	-	-	TGTGCCAGTTCCCCTCTCTGTCCTTCCTACGAGCAGTACTTC	CASSPLCPSYEQYF
TRBJ2-2	TRBV30	few	-	TGTGCCTGGAGTGTACGAGGGGCTAACGGGGAGCTGTTTTTT	CAWSVRGANGELFF
TRBJ1-1	TRBV5-1	many	-	TGCGCCAGCAGCTATGGTCCGGGGGAGGCTGAAGCTTTCTTT	CASSYGPGEAEAFF
TRBJ2-5	TRBV11-3	many	-	TGTGCCAGCAGAACTTTTCTTTGGCAACTTCAAGAGACCCAGTACTTC	CASRTFLWQLQETQYF